This T cell receptor (beta chain) stems from a study of cytomegalovirus exposure and HLA in healthy donors (dated by TCRdb to about 2017). In the study overall: According to a later analysis, one platform produced both the 100 to 150 validation repertoires and the 550 to 800 repertoires of the first cohort. To predict cytomegalovirus infection status, the study brought together high-throughput TCR immunosequencing, statistical association of individual TCRs with disease status, and machine learning. Along with the roughly 710-subject first cohort, a separate validation cohort of 120 different subjects was used. The study aimed to test whether signatures of past pathogen exposure could be identified by cataloging public T cell receptors.

The method behind the library was the immunoSEQ multiplex PCR assay. The paper's processing steps were these. To diagnose cytomegalovirus status from the catalog of TCR beta chain sequences, a statistical classification framework was built. TCRdb took over this immuneACCESS table, retaining in-frame rearrangements with V and J assigned. Such tables are incomplete; in checked studies, under half of the missing clones stem from an unresolved V gene, and the remainder is unexplained. Clone size and the V and J calls come from that table; the DNA yielded D and trimming. This sample gives a few hundred thousand clones in total; around 87% of them show up just once. The ten largest clonotypes hold around 0.34% of the sample. The donors belonged to the validation cohort of around 110 subjects, which was separate from the roughly 700-subject first cohort. Inclusive of the bounding cysteine and phenylalanine, the CDR3 is 13 residues long. This entry keeps only the CDR3 DNA: 39 bases, framed from base 1. CDR1 and CDR2, looked up from the germline V gene, are SGHRS and YFSETQ.

A word on this clone: What antigen it recognizes has not been identified. The junction and the germline gene differ at one end; a read error may be behind it.

Summary of the overall study and its limitations: The study gave a list of over 150 TCR beta chains associated with cytomegalovirus. Across donors, most TCR sequences were observed very rarely, whereas some public TCRs were present in many individuals. In a later analysis, TCRs clustered in the first cohort were found to also tend to co-occur in the approximately 110 validation repertoires, with approximately 94% of cluster scores above 0. The classifier was reported to diagnose cytomegalovirus status with high specificity and sensitivity in both the original and validation cohorts. It was suggested by the authors that the approach could potentially be generalized to other disease states and immunological phenotypes. A few of the identified cytomegalovirus-associated TCR beta chains were confirmed in vitro to be specific for cytomegalovirus antigens. The validation cohort had no HLA typing available for a later analysis, so co-occurrence within that cohort was assessed over all 120 or so repertoires.

The receptor was derived from a woman under 30 in good health and CMV-seronegative. Recombination linked TRBV5-1 to TRBJ2-4; 8 bases in the junction line up with TRBD1. Sequenced input: PBMCs. The nucleotides read TGCGCCAGCAGCTTGGCGACAGGGGACCCATTTCTTTTC. The translation is CASSLATGDPFLF.